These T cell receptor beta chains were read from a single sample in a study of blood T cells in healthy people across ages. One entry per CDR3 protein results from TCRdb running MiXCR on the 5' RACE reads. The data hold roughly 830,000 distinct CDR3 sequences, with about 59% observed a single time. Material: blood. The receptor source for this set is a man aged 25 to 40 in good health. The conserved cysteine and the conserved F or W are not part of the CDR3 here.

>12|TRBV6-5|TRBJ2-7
ASRKRDRGYEQY
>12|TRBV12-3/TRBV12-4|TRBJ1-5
ASSTAAINQPQH
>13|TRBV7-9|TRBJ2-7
ASSHRDTRAYEQY
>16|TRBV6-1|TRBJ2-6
ASSGSQGFFSGANVLT
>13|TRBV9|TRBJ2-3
ASSVTGTRGDTQY
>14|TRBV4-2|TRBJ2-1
ASSQEVTSGDNEQF
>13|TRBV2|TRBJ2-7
ASSEAGLGTYEQY
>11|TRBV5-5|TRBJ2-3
ASSFGHTDTQY
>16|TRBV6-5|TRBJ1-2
ASSYSTAGTGGLDGYT
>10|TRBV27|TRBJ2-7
ASGESSYEQY